These 27 T cell receptor beta chains were all obtained from the same sample, sequenced in a study of blood T cells in healthy people across ages. PCR was performed a second time for roughly 7 to 12 cycles using a sample-barcoded 5' primer and a J-beta primer mix. TCRdb processed the 5' RACE reads anew with MiXCR; each CDR3 protein has one entry. The repertoire holds some 850,000 distinct CDR3 sequences, around 25% seen once, with 3% in the top ten. The same specimen was also included in a second study, on T cells of mothers and their children.

The sample was blood. Receptors were obtained from a boy under 18 in good health.

V and J are TRBV27 and TRBJ2-5; no clear D gene. The V end lost 4 bases, the J end lost 1 base, and 19 bases lay between the germline ends. Germline CDR1 and CDR2: MNHEY and SMNVEV (reference sequence). CDR3 length: 17 amino acids. The CDR3 nucleotides are TGTGCCAGCAGTTCTATATATCCGTCCCGGGCCCAAGAGACCCAGTACTTC. Protein sequence: CASSSIYPSRAQETQYF.

This chain uses TRBV14 with TRBJ2-7, with a possible D match to TRBD2 (6 bases). The ends were cut back, 6 bases at V and 4 bases at J, with 16 bases in the middle. Germline V gives CDR1 SGHDN, CDR2 FVKESK. The CDR3 spans 14 residues. This chain's CDR3 is CASSHAMEGYEQYF. CDR3 in DNA: TGTGCCAGCAGTCATGCGATGGAGGGGTACGAGCAGTACTTC.

This clonotype was picked up a small number of times. This chain joins TRBV3-1 and TRBJ2-1, with D possibly TRBD1 on 6 matching bases. The CDR3 contains 12 residues. V dropped 3 bases and J dropped 10 bases, with 10 bases sitting between them. Per the germline V gene, CDR1 is LGHDT and CDR2 is YNNKEL (reference sequence). The CDR3 sequence: CASSQGAGEQFF. In DNA form, the CDR3 reads TGTGCCAGCAGCCAGGGGGCTGGGGAGCAGTTCTTC.

About this clonotype: The conserved closing phenylalanine or tryptophan is absent in this CDR3, likely reflecting a read error. This chain uses TRBV29-1 with TRBJ1-1; D unresolved. Germline loops: CDR1 SQVTM, CDR2 ANQGSEA. Trimming shortened V by 4 bases and J by 3 bases, and 6 bases separated the two germline ends. CDR3 size: 11 residues. The DNA of the CDR3 is TGCAGCGTTGTAGGATACACTGAAGCTTTCCTT. The encoded protein is CSVVGYTEAFL.

The V and J genes are TRBV4-1 and TRBJ2-7, with 13 bases that match TRBD2. Per the germline V gene, CDR1 is MGHRA and CDR2 is YSYEKL. The junction had 2 bases not matched to a gene; V was cut back by 0 bases and J by 0 bases. This CDR3 has 17 residues. As DNA, the CDR3 is TGCGCCAGCAGCCAAGAAGGACTAGCGGGGGCCTCCTACGAGCAGTACTTC. Amino acids: CASSQEGLAGASYEQYF.

This rearrangement joins TRBV5-1 to TRBJ2-5, with 7 positions matching TRBD2. CDR1 and CDR2 (germline): SGHRS, YFSETQ. The V and J ends lost 3 bases and 4 bases, in that order; junction bases with no gene match: 9. The CDR3 contains 15 residues. CDR3 DNA: TGCGCCAGCAGCTGGCGGGGTAGCGGGTCAGAGACCCAGTACTTC. It specifies CASSWRGSGSETQYF.

The chain is built from TRBV19 and TRBJ1-1; D gene ambiguous. CDR1 and CDR2 from the germline V gene are LNHDA and SQIVND (reference sequence). Deletions cut 8 bases from V and 11 bases from J, with 12 bases between. This CDR3 region has 10 residues. CDR3 DNA sequence: TGTGCCAGTGCAAAAAAAATGGCTTTCTTT. It encodes CASAKKMAFF.

This clonotype was recorded many times. The V call is TRBV29-1, the J call TRBJ1-1; D gene uncertain. The CDR3 contains 11 residues. V was clipped by 4 bases and J by 1 base, with 4 bases between them. The V gene's germline CDR1 is SQVTM and CDR2 ANQGSEA. The CDR3 bases are TGCAGCGTTGCGAGGAACACTGAAGCTTTCTTT. Its translation: CSVARNTEAFF.

This clonotype occurred a few times. The chain joins TRBV7-8 to TRBJ1-1; 9 bases match TRBD1. Germline CDR1 SGHVS, CDR2 FQNEAQ. Trimming took 0 bases from V and 2 from J; bases not matched to a gene: 4. This CDR3 is 16 amino acids long. CDR3 bases: TGTGCCAGCAGCTTAGCCAGACAGGGGGAAAACACTGAAGCTTTCTTT. It yields the protein CASSLARQGENTEAFF.

The chain employs TRBV10-2 and TRBJ2-5, with a weak D call TRBD1 (6 bases). The V gene lost 6 bases and the J gene lost 3 bases, with 20 bases spanning the gap. The CDR3 extends over 16 amino acids. Germline CDR1 WSHSY, CDR2 SAAADI. CDR3: CASSRVTGLEEETQYF. CDR3 coding DNA: TGCGCCAGCAGCCGAGTGACAGGCTTAGAAGAAGAGACCCAGTACTTC.

The CDR3 nucleotides read TGTGCCAGCAGTCGGACAGGGGGCCTGGCCAAAAACATTCAGTACTTC. Protein sequence: CASSRTGGLAKNIQYF. V gene TRBV12-3 or TRBV12-4 combines with J gene TRBJ2-4, with 11 positions matching TRBD1. Trimming removed 5 bases from V and 1 base from J; junction bases left unmatched: 4. CDR3 length: 16 residues.

The genes are TRBV5-1 and TRBJ1-6; the D gene is possibly TRBD1 (5 bases). The germline CDR1 and CDR2 sequences are SGHRS and YFSETQ. The CDR3 covers 13 residues. Trimming stripped 1 base from V and 9 bases from J, with 8 bases between. Written as DNA, the CDR3 is TGCGCCAGCAGCTTGTCGGGACGTTCACCCCTCCACTTT. The encoded protein is CASSLSGRSPLHF. The entire variable domain, with the rest obtained from reference TRBV5-1 and TRBJ1-6, is as follows: KAGVTQTPRYLIKTRGQQVTLSCSPISGHRSVSWYQQTPGQGLQFLFEYFSETQRNKGNFPGRFSGRQFSNSRSEMNVSTLELGDSALYLCASSLSGRSPLHFGNGTRLTVT.

The V gene is TRBV20-1, the J gene TRBJ2-7; 11 bases align to TRBD1. Germline-derived CDR1 and CDR2 are DFQATT and SNEGSKA (reference sequence). Unmatched junction bases numbered 10, after V lost 6 bases and J lost 3 bases. The CDR3 consists of 15 residues. The CDR3 sequence: CSAEGFGTGGYEQYF. The CDR3 DNA reads as TGCAGTGCAGAAGGCTTCGGGACAGGGGGCTACGAGCAGTACTTC.

J is TRBJ2-3 and V is TRBV6-5; TRBD2 is a possible D gene (5 bases). Germline V lookup: CDR1 MNHEY, CDR2 SVGAGI. V shed 5 bases and J shed 1 base, with 16 bases lying between them. The CDR3 totals 16 residues. CDR3 DNA: TGTGCCAGCAGTCTTACGGGGTACAGCGGCACAGATACGCAGTATTTT. Residues: CASSLTGYSGTDTQYF.

The chain carries TRBV6-5 and TRBJ1-3, with D possibly being TRBD1 (5 bases). Germline values: CDR1 MNHEY, CDR2 SVGAGI. This CDR3 is built from 14 residues. The ends were cut back, 0 bases at V and 7 bases at J, with 10 bases in the middle. The CDR3 loop reads CASSYSSEGNTIYF. CDR3 bases: TGTGCCAGCAGTTACTCGAGCGAGGGGAACACCATATATTTT.

This clonotype occurred a few times. CDR3 DNA: TGTGCCAGCTCACCATCCGGGGGTTTCACAGATACGCAGTATTTT. This sequence encodes CASSPSGGFTDTQYF. The gene calls are TRBV18 and TRBJ2-3; D might be TRBD2 (6 bases). The CDR3 covers 15 residues. Looked up from germline, CDR1 is KGHSH and CDR2 is LQKENI. The V end lost 2 bases, the J end lost 2 bases, and 11 bases lay between the germline ends.

The gene calls are TRBV9 and TRBJ2-5; D might be TRBD1 or TRBD2, each matching 5 bases. In germline, CDR1 is SGDLS, CDR2 YYNGEE. CDR3 length equals 16 residues. The germline V and J ends were trimmed by 4 bases and 1 base, with 17 bases remaining between them. The CDR3 reads CASSLTPRGGQETQYF. For the CDR3, the DNA is TGTGCCAGCAGCCTCACCCCTCGGGGCGGCCAAGAGACCCAGTACTTC.

The chain recombines TRBV11-2 with TRBJ2-7; 7 bases match TRBD1. This CDR3 comprises 14 residues. The germline gives CDR1 SGHAT, CDR2 FQNNGV. Trimming took 5 bases from V and 6 from J; bases not matched to a gene: 10. The CDR3 bases are TGTGCCAGCAGCCCGGGACAGCCAGGTATCGAGCAGTACTTC. Its protein product is CASSPGQPGIEQYF.

This clonotype was seen more than once but under ten times. The chain recombines TRBV24-1 with TRBJ2-1; 11 nucleotides agree with TRBD1. There are 17 residues in the CDR3. CDR1 is KGHDR, CDR2 SFDVKD, per germline. With V trimmed by 5 bases and J by 3 bases, 8 bases remained unmatched. The CDR3 DNA reads TGTGCCACCAGTGGCTCGACCGGGACAGGGGGCTACAATGAGCAGTTCTTC. It yields the protein CATSGSTGTGGYNEQFF.

This clonotype was seen a few times. The chain carries TRBV7-9 and TRBJ1-2, with 9 bases that match TRBD1. Losses at the gene ends were 3 bases for V and 8 bases for J; bases not matched to a gene: 7. The CDR3 is 14 residues long. Germline V gene sequence: CDR1 SEHNR, CDR2 FQNEAQ (reference sequence). DNA of the CDR3: TGTGCCAGCAGCTTCACGGGACAGGGAAACGGCTACACCTTC. It translates to CASSFTGQGNGYTF.

This clonotype was seen a handful of times. The V gene is TRBV4-1, the J gene TRBJ2-1; 7 bases line up with TRBD1. With the DNA end fitting TRBJ2-7 better, the J assignment may be wrong. Per germline, CDR1 MGHRA and CDR2 YSYEKL. CDR3 length equals 15 residues. CDR3 sequence (DNA): TGCGCCAGCAGCCAGCAGACAGGGACCTTCGCCGAGCAGTACTTC. Residues: CASSQQTGTFAEQYF.

The J gene is TRBJ1-5, the V gene TRBV7-3, with 8 bases lining up with TRBD1. Germline V CDR1 and CDR2: SGHTA, FQGTGA. The CDR3 length is 18 residues. V was clipped by 3 bases and J by 1 base; unmatched bases: 11. CDR3 coding DNA: TGTGCCAGCAGCTTCTACCGGACAGGGACAAGGAGCAATCAGCCCCAGCATTTT. Translating gives CASSFYRTGTRSNQPQHF.

The chain uses TRBV27 and TRBJ1-1; a possible D gene is TRBD1 (6 bases). The CDR3 is 13 residues long. Germline CDR1 MNHEY, CDR2 SMNVEV (reference sequence). Trimming pared 2 bases from V and 7 bases from J, leaving 11 bases between. The CDR3 region is CASSLGGLGEAFF. The CDR3 bases are TGTGCCAGCAGTTTAGGGGGGCTGGGTGAAGCTTTCTTT.

The chain couples TRBV6-2 or TRBV6-3 to TRBJ1-2; D possibly corresponds to TRBD1 (5 bases). The CDR3 length is 14 residues. The V end was cut by 3 bases, the J end by 7 bases, with 15 bases between. From germline, CDR1 is MNHEY and CDR2 SVGEGT. The CDR3 DNA reads as TGTGCCAGCAGTTATTCGGGGACCGCGTTTGGCTACACCTTC. It is translated as CASSYSGTAFGYTF.

The V call is TRBV12-3 or TRBV12-4, the J call TRBJ2-1; D is perhaps TRBD2 (6 bases). V lost 3 bases and J lost 3, with 12 bases in between. This CDR3 region has 15 residues. The CDR3 is CASSFGGGLYNEQFF. CDR3 sequence (DNA): TGTGCCAGCAGTTTCGGGGGTGGACTCTACAATGAGCAGTTCTTC.

CDR3 region: CASSFSGAPEYF. The CDR3 nucleotides read TGTGCCAGCAGTTTTAGCGGGGCCCCTGAGTACTTC. This chain connects TRBV2 to TRBJ2-5; TRBD2 agrees at 8 bases. Germline V gene sequence: CDR1 SNHLY, CDR2 FYNNEI. The CDR3 sequence is 12 residues long. V trimming: 5 bases; J trimming: 12 bases; junction bases outside the gene matches: 8.

The table lists this clonotype with a few counts. CDR3 amino acids: CSAKGQGEDTQYF. DNA of the CDR3: TGCAGTGCTAAAGGGCAGGGGGAAGATACGCAGTATTTT. The rearrangement joins TRBV20-1 to TRBJ2-3; the match to TRBD1 covers 7 bases. V dropped 4 bases and J dropped 5; count of bases not matched to a gene: 6. Per the germline V gene, CDR1 is DFQATT and CDR2 is SNEGSKA (reference sequence). CDR3 size: 13 residues.